Listed below are T cell receptor beta chains from one sample, sequenced in a study of T cell responses to AZD1222 COVID-19 vaccine. The table came from immunoSEQ multiplex PCR; TCRdb's copy has only in-frame clones and leaves some out. This sample has about 130,000 clones, with 90% found just once. Sequences were derived from peripheral blood, sampled on day 0 of AZD1222 vaccination. Receptor source: an adult in good health. Each CDR3 is given with its conserved first and last residue. The D gene is left open where the match is weak. Not every row has a clone size; where given, it reads once, few, many or a size class.

size	D	J	V	CDR3	DNA
.	TRBD1	TRBJ1-3	TRBV7-2	CASSLAEGQGRNTIYF	TGTGCCAGCAGCTTAGCGGAGGGACAGGGAAGAAACACCATATATTTT
once	TRBD2	TRBJ2-1	TRBV6-5	CASSYAGTSGYNEQFF	TGTGCCAGCAGTTACGCCGGGACTAGCGGCTACAATGAGCAGTTCTTC
.	.	TRBJ1-3	TRBV4-3	CASSPDSGNTIYF	TGCGCCAGCAGCCCTGACTCTGGAAACACCATATATTTT
.	TRBD1	TRBJ1-6	TRBV6-5	CASSYRGQGGNSPLHF	TGTGCCAGCAGTTACCGGGGACAGGGGGGAAATTCACCCCTCCACTTT
.	TRBD1	TRBJ2-7	TRBV4-3	CASSQGQGIDEQYF	TGCGCCAGCAGCCAAGGACAGGGGATTGACGAGCAGTACTTC
.	.	TRBJ2-7	TRBV7-6	CASSLAGPTYEQYF	TGTGCCAGCAGCTTAGCGGGTCCGACCTACGAGCAGTACTTC
.	.	TRBJ1-4	TRBV7-6	CASSLGATNEKLFF	TGTGCCAGCAGCTTGGGTGCAACTAATGAAAAACTGTTTTTT
.	.	TRBJ1-5	TRBV18	CASSPQGVGQPQHF	TGTGCCAGCTCACCCCAGGGTGTAGGCCAGCCCCAGCATTTT
few	.	TRBJ2-1	TRBV7-9	CASSLNGERDEQFF	TGTGCCAGCAGCTTAAATGGCGAGCGGGATGAGCAGTTCTTC
once	TRBD1	TRBJ2-2	TRBV5-4	CASSLETGGDRELFF	TGTGCCAGCAGCTTGGAAACAGGGGGTGACAGGGAGCTGTTTTTT
.	.	TRBJ1-3	TRBV29-1	CSVGLGHSGNTIYF	TGCAGCGTTGGACTGGGGCACTCTGGAAACACCATATATTTT
.	.	TRBJ1-1	TRBV7-3	CASSSNDPADTEAFF	TGTGCCAGCAGCTCAAACGATCCGGCGGACACTGAAGCTTTCTTT
few	TRBD1	TRBJ2-7	TRBV7-9	CASSLVLDRTGEQYF	TGTGCCAGCAGCCTAGTGTTGGACAGGACGGGCGAGCAGTACTTC
once	.	TRBJ2-3	TRBV27	CASSLYGSDTQYF	TGTGCCAGCAGTTTATATGGTTCAGATACGCAGTATTTT
.	TRBD1	TRBJ2-1	TRBV2	CASSGSGTGGLEQFF	TGTGCCAGCAGTGGTTCCGGGACAGGGGGCCTTGAGCAGTTCTTC
.	TRBD1	TRBJ1-1	TRBV5-8	CASSWTGIAEAFF	TGTGCCAGCAGCTGGACAGGGATCGCTGAAGCTTTCTTT
.	.	TRBJ1-2	TRBV7-9	CASSPQTGTYGYTF	TGTGCCAGCAGTCCCCAGACTGGGACCTATGGCTACACCTTC
few	.	TRBJ1-1	TRBV27	CASSWRPDTEAFF	TGTGCCAGCAGTTGGAGACCGGACACTGAAGCTTTCTTT
.	TRBD2	TRBJ2-7	TRBV9	CASSVASGVPYEQYF	TGTGCCAGCAGCGTAGCTAGCGGGGTACCCTACGAGCAGTACTTC
.	.	TRBJ1-5	TRBV25-1	CASSDSNQPQHF	TGTGCCAGCAGCGATAGCAATCAGCCCCAGCATTTT
.	.	TRBJ2-6	TRBV7-9	CASSSGVWANVLTF	TGTGCCAGCAGCTCCGGAGTTTGGGCCAACGTCCTGACTTTC
.	TRBD1	TRBJ2-7	TRBV28	CASSLSAWGQYSSYEQYF	TGTGCCAGCAGTCTCTCAGCCTGGGGACAGTATAGCTCCTACGAGCAGTACTTC
.	.	TRBJ2-3	TRBV27	CASSFTHTDTQYF	TGTGCCAGCAGTTTTACGCACACAGATACGCAGTATTTT
.	.	TRBJ1-2	TRBV11-3	CASSCRGRRLVYGYTF	TGTGCCAGCAGCTGTCGGGGCAGGCGGCTAGTCTATGGCTACACCTTC
.	.	TRBJ1-4	TRBV18	CASSPRGTNEKLFF	TGTGCCAGCTCACCAAGAGGAACTAATGAAAAACTGTTTTTT
.	.	TRBJ1-2	TRBV27	CASSLGVNYGYTF	TGTGCCAGCAGTTTAGGGGTTAACTATGGCTACACCTTC
.	.	TRBJ2-3	TRBV10-3	CASGRDIWADTQYF	TGTGCCAGCGGCAGAGACATCTGGGCAGATACGCAGTATTTT
.	.	TRBJ2-7	TRBV5-6	CASRPGGTYEQYF	TGTGCCAGCAGACCCGGGGGAACCTACGAGCAGTACTTC
.	.	TRBJ1-5	TRBV7-2	CASSPQGNQPQHF	TGTGCCAGCAGCCCTCAGGGCAATCAGCCCCAGCATTTT
.	.	TRBJ2-3	TRBV4-3	CASSPERVGTDTQYF	TGCGCCAGCAGCCCCGAAAGGGTGGGGACAGATACGCAGTATTTT
.	.	TRBJ2-3	TRBV20-1	CSASYTDTQYF	TGCAGTGCATCCTACACAGATACGCAGTATTTT
.	.	TRBJ1-2	TRBV6-5	CASSYDLAYGYTF	TGTGCCAGCAGTTACGATCTGGCCTATGGCTACACCTTC
.	TRBD2	TRBJ2-2	TRBV11-2	CASSSPGLAGGELFF	TGTGCCAGCAGCTCGCCGGGACTAGCGGGCGGGGAGCTGTTTTTT
.	.	TRBJ2-7	TRBV7-9	CASSTPGPGAYEQYF	TGTGCCAGCAGCACCCCGGGACCCGGGGCCTACGAGCAGTACTTC
few	TRBD2	TRBJ2-2	TRBV4-2	CASSQTSLAGENTGELFF	TGTGCCAGCAGCCAAACCTCCCTAGCGGGTGAGAACACCGGGGAGCTGTTTTTT
.	TRBD1	TRBJ1-1	TRBV29-1	CSELGQGTEAFF	TGCAGTGAGCTGGGACAGGGCACTGAAGCTTTCTTT
.	.	TRBJ1-6	TRBV24-1	CATNLVPRNSPLHF	TGTGCCACCAACCTAGTCCCGCGTAATTCACCCCTCCACTTT
.	TRBD2	TRBJ2-3	TRBV5-6	CASSFLAGGTDTQYF	TGTGCCAGCAGCTTCCTTGCGGGGGGCACAGATACGCAGTATTTT
.	.	TRBJ1-4	TRBV28	CASSTPGRLWEKLFF	TGTGCCAGCAGTACCCCCGGCCGCCTGTGGGAAAAACTGTTTTTT
.	.	TRBJ1-2	TRBV30	CAWSTGDTGYTF	TGTGCCTGGAGTACAGGCGATACTGGCTACACCTTC
.	.	TRBJ1-1	TRBV6-6	CASSYSQRNTEAFF	TGTGCCAGCAGTTATAGCCAGAGGAACACTGAAGCTTTCTTT
once	.	TRBJ2-7	TRBV7-6	CASSLDPGIYEQYF	TGTGCCAGCAGCTTAGATCCAGGGATCTACGAGCAGTACTTC
.	.	TRBJ1-5	TRBV6-6	CASSGFYQPQHF	TGTGCATCGTCGGGGTTTTATCAGCCCCAGCATTTT
few	.	TRBJ2-2	TRBV5-1	CASSLAQMLSGELFF	TGCGCCAGCAGCCTGGCCCAGATGTTATCCGGGGAGCTGTTTTTT
.	TRBD2	TRBJ2-1	TRBV6-5	CASRTSGGGNEQFF	TGTGCCAGCAGGACTAGCGGGGGGGGCAATGAGCAGTTCTTC
few	TRBD2	TRBJ2-3	TRBV9	CASSVAGGADTQYF	TGTGCCAGCAGCGTAGCGGGGGGGGCAGATACGCAGTATTTT
.	.	TRBJ2-7	TRBV13	CASSLGREDISYEQYF	TGTGCCAGCAGCTTAGGTAGGGAGGACATCTCCTACGAGCAGTACTTC
.	.	TRBJ1-2	TRBV7-3	CASSLGPTGTYGYTF	TGTGCCAGCAGCTTAGGGCCGACTGGGACCTATGGCTACACCTTC
.	.	TRBJ2-1	TRBV29-1	CSVDVAGTYNEQFF	TGCAGCGTTGATGTGGCGGGGACCTACAATGAGCAGTTCTTC
.	.	TRBJ1-2	TRBV2	CASSEASRGYTF	TGTGCCAGCAGTGAAGCGTCACGGGGCTACACCTTC
once	.	TRBJ1-3	TRBV23-1	CASSQTASPSGNTIYF	TGCGCCAGCAGTCAAACGGCATCCCCCTCTGGAAACACCATATATTTT
.	TRBD1	TRBJ1-5	TRBV19	CASSIAGGNQPQHF	TGTGCCAGTAGTATAGCAGGGGGAAATCAGCCCCAGCATTTT
.	.	TRBJ1-1	TRBV20-1	CRPGNTEAFF	TGCAGGCCCGGGAACACTGAAGCTTTCTTT
.	TRBD1	TRBJ2-7	TRBV19	CASSVLRGPQYF	TGTGCCAGTAGTGTCCTGAGGGGGCCCCAGTACTTC
.	.	TRBJ2-7	TRBV6-5	CASSYKFADYEQYF	TGTGCCAGCAGTTACAAGTTCGCAGACTACGAGCAGTACTTC